One sample yielded the 11 T cell receptor beta chains listed below, sequenced in a study of cytomegalovirus exposure and HLA in healthy donors. Use of 60 Vbeta and 13 Jbeta primers characterized the PCR. The assay was immunoSEQ multiplex PCR, and TCRdb's table has in-frame clones only and misses some. The repertoire has 120,000 to 150,000 clones, 80% of them found once; the top ten carry under 7.5%. Sequencing was done on a sample of PBMCs. These TCRs come from a middle-aged man in good health and CMV-seropositive.

The CDR3 region has the DNA TGCGCCAGCAGCGGCGGGACAGGCGTCTCTGGGGCCAACGTCCTGACTTTC. Its translation: CASSGGTGVSGANVLTF. This sequence joins TRBV5-1 and TRBJ2-6; 8 bases are shared with TRBD1. The CDR3 length is 17 residues. The V gene end was trimmed by 4 bases and the J gene end by 0 bases; junction bases not matched to a gene: 6. Looked up from germline, CDR1 is SGHRS and CDR2 is YFSETQ.

This clone was seen a handful of times. This sequence joins TRBV4-3 and TRBJ2-3; D gene unclear. The CDR3 is 17 residues long. Germline-derived CDR1 and CDR2 are LGHNA and YSLEER. With 0 bases removed from V and 2 bases from J, the gap between germline ends came to 15 bases. CDR3 amino acids: CASSQDGLNTYTDTQYF. The CDR3 nucleotides read TGCGCCAGCAGCCAAGATGGGCTGAACACTTACACAGATACGCAGTATTTT.

The chain links TRBV19 to TRBJ1-1; D possibly corresponds to TRBD1 (5 bases). CDR1 LNHDA and CDR2 SQIVND come from the germline V gene (reference sequence). Trimming cost V 0 bases and J 1 base, with 12 bases left between them. The CDR3 is 16 amino acids. The CDR3, as DNA: TGTGCCAGTAGTATAGATGCGCTCAGGGCGAACACTGAAGCTTTCTTT. Translation: CASSIDALRANTEAFF. The variable domain in full, with the rest retrieved from reference TRBV19 and TRBJ1-1, is DGGITQSPKYLFRKEGQNVTLSCEQNLNHDAMYWYRQDPGQGLRLIYYSQIVNDFQKGDIAEGYSVSREKKESFPLTVTSAQKNPTAFYLCASSIDALRANTEAFFGQGTRLTVV.

The chain links TRBV30 to TRBJ1-2; possibly TRBD1 for D (6 bases). The germline V and J ends were trimmed by 0 bases and 4 bases, with 21 bases remaining between them. Germline CDR1 and CDR2: GTSNPN and SVGIG (reference sequence). The CDR3 length is 17 residues. The CDR3 sequence: CAWSVLGQSVYPYGYTF. CDR3 nucleotide sequence: TGTGCCTGGAGTGTACTGGGACAAAGCGTGTATCCCTATGGCTACACCTTC.

In the case of this clone: Compared with germline, one end of the junction differs, possibly owing to a read error. This sequence joins TRBV7-7 and TRBJ2-1; 9 nucleotides agree with TRBD2. From germline, CDR1 is SSHAT and CDR2 FNYEAQ (reference sequence). The CDR3 is 15 amino acids. The CDR3 nucleotides read TGTGCTAGCAGCTTAGGGCTAGCGGGAACGGATGAGCAGTTCTTC. This translates into CASSLGLAGTDEQFF.

A note on this clone: Different DNA sequences within this sample yield the same CDR3. This chain joins TRBV19 and TRBJ2-1, with 9 bases matching TRBD2. This CDR3 is built from 15 residues. CDR1 and CDR2 (germline): LNHDA, SQIVND (reference sequence). The V and J ends lost 6 bases and 0 bases, in that order; junction bases with no gene match: 3. The CDR3: CASSTSGSSYNEQFF. The CDR3 DNA reads TGTGCCAGTAGCACTAGCGGGTCCTCCTACAATGAGCAGTTCTTC.

The chain recombines TRBV5-1 with TRBJ1-3, with 7 nucleotides matching TRBD1. The ends lost 2 bases at V and 0 bases at J; junction bases unmatched: 5. CDR3 size: 16 residues. The germline gives CDR1 SGHRS, CDR2 YFSETQ. CDR3 nucleotides: TGCGCCAGCAGCTTAGAGGGGGCATACTCTGGAAACACCATATATTTT. Translated: CASSLEGAYSGNTIYF.

The J gene is TRBJ2-3, the V gene TRBV15; 9 nucleotides match TRBD1. Trimming took 0 bases from V and 4 from J; bases not matched to a gene: 2. Germline V gene sequence: CDR1 LNHNV, CDR2 YYDKDF (reference sequence). The CDR3 spans 15 residues. This chain's CDR3 is CATSREGQGPDTQYF. The CDR3 nucleotides read TGTGCCACCAGCAGAGAGGGACAGGGACCAGATACGCAGTATTTT. Using reference TRBV15 and TRBJ2-3 for the parts outside the CDR3, the full variable domain is DAMVIQNPRYQVTQFGKPVTLSCSQTLNHNVMYWYQQKSSQAPKLLFHYYDKDFNNEADTPDNFQSRRPNTSFCFLDIRSPGLGDTAMYLCATSREGQGPDTQYFGPGTRLTVL.

The chain couples TRBV7-9 to TRBJ1-2; unclear D gene. V lost 5 bases to trimming and J lost 3 bases, with 13 bases between them. Germline V gene lookup returns CDR1 SEHNR and CDR2 FQNEAQ (reference sequence). The CDR3 extends over 14 amino acids. In DNA form, the CDR3 reads TGTGCCAGCAGCCCAGCCCGGGAGGACTATGGCTACACCTTC. Translated: CASSPAREDYGYTF.

J is TRBJ2-1 and V is TRBV4-1, with D possibly matching TRBD2 (5 bases). This CDR3 is 15 amino acids long. Trimming left V 8 bases short and J 6 bases short, with 20 bases between. Germline CDR1 MGHRA, CDR2 YSYEKL. CDR3 in DNA: TGCGCCAGCGGTCCTGGGCCTAGCACCGGCAATGAGCAGTTCTTC. This gives the protein CASGPGPSTGNEQFF.

This chain joins TRBV4-2 and TRBJ2-1; TRBD2 is a possible D gene (6 bases). This CDR3 spans 12 amino acids. Trimming shortened V by 4 bases and J by 10 bases, and 11 bases separated the two germline ends. The germline V gene encodes CDR1 LGHNA and CDR2 YNFKEQ. The CDR3 DNA is TGTGCCAGCAGCCCCGGGGGATTCGAGCAGTTCTTC. This sequence encodes CASSPGGFEQFF.